A selection of T cell receptor beta chains follows, all from one sample in a study of blood T cell repertoires in COVID-19. Sequencing was performed with immunoSEQ multiplex PCR; in TCRdb, only in-frame clones are kept and a portion is missing. The table has about 150,000 clones, roughly 84% seen once. The sequencing input was peripheral blood. These receptors originate from a man aged 30 to 45 with COVID-19, enrolled during active disease. CDR3s include the opening cysteine and the closing phenylalanine or tryptophan. The order of the fields is CDR3 protein, CDR3 DNA, V gene, D gene, J gene. D genes are given only for firm matches.

CDR3: CASSLREGREQFF
DNA: TGCGCCAGCAGCTTGAGGGAAGGGAGAGAGCAGTTCTTC
V: TRBV4-1
D: NA
J: TRBJ2-1

CDR3: CASSVGTSGSDEQFF
DNA: TGTGCCAGCAGCGTCGGGACTAGCGGGAGTGATGAGCAGTTCTTC
V: TRBV9
D: TRBD2
J: TRBJ2-1

CDR3: CASSSLPVFRDSYEQYF
DNA: TGTGCCAGCAGCTCACTACCAGTTTTTCGGGACTCCTACGAGCAGTACTTC
V: TRBV7-2
D: NA
J: TRBJ2-7

CDR3: CASSLNFGGELFF
DNA: TGTGCCAGCAGTTTAAATTTCGGCGGGGAGCTGTTTTTT
V: TRBV12-3/TRBV12-4
D: NA
J: TRBJ2-2

CDR3: CASSPRGRSTEAFF
DNA: TGTGCCAGCAGCCCCCGAGGGCGTAGCACTGAAGCTTTCTTT
V: TRBV28
D: NA
J: TRBJ1-1

CDR3: CASSLDLHNEQFF
DNA: TGTGCCAGCAGCTTAGATCTCCACAATGAGCAGTTCTTC
V: TRBV11-3
D: NA
J: TRBJ2-1

CDR3: CASSPPRGEKLFF
DNA: TGTGCCAGCAGCCCTCCTCGAGGGGAAAAACTGTTTTTT
V: TRBV4-2
D: NA
J: TRBJ1-4

CDR3: CSASGGSGVLDEQFF
DNA: TGCAGTGCTAGTGGTGGGTCTGGAGTGCTAGATGAGCAGTTCTTC
V: TRBV20-1
D: NA
J: TRBJ2-1

CDR3: CASSAQRGEKLFF
DNA: TGTGCCAGCAGCGCTCAGAGGGGGGAAAAACTGTTTTTT
V: TRBV6-6
D: NA
J: TRBJ1-4

CDR3: CASSLNSLRYEQYF
DNA: TGTGCCAGCAGCTTAAACTCCCTGAGGTACGAGCAGTACTTC
V: TRBV7-2
D: NA
J: TRBJ2-7